This T cell receptor (beta chain) was profiled in a study of blood T cell repertoires in COVID-19. Study overall: Sample material is recorded as cDNA or gDNA derived from T cells, B-cell-depleted T cells, or PBMCs.

In the authors' methods: Reference gene primer amplification gave nucleated cell count estimates. TCRdb's table, derived via immunoSEQ multiplex PCR, lists solely in-frame clones and lacks some. V, J and clone size derive from that table, while D and trimming were established from the DNA sequence. The sample records tens of thousands of clones, less than 85% being singletons. The V gene end was trimmed by 2 bases and the J gene end by 6 bases; junction bases not matched to a gene: 11. CDR1 and CDR2 (germline): KGHSH, LQKENI. The CDR3 extends over 16 amino acids. This receptor was taken from a woman of 80 years or more with acute or convalescent COVID-19. The material sequenced was peripheral blood. The chain uses TRBV18 and TRBJ2-7; 9 nucleotides align to TRBD1. CDR3 bases: TGTGCCAGCTCACCAAGCTGGGACAGGGTAACGGGCGAGCAGTACTTC. Protein product: CASSPSWDRVTGEQYF.